The sequence of this T cell receptor beta chain was determined in a study of CD8+CD57+ T cells in acquired aplastic anemia. Looking at the study overall: In CD4+ cells, healthy donors produced an average of about 10.8 million reads.

After removal of 0 bases from V and 5 bases from J, the junction contained 17 bases not matched to a gene. The germline CDR1 and CDR2 sequences are GTSNPN and SVGIG (reference sequence). The CDR3 has 18 amino acids. Genomic DNA acted as the template from which TCR beta VDJ combination and CDR3 sequence profiling were carried out. TCRdb re-derived calls from the reads in MiXCR, one entry per CDR3 protein. Here the sample spans 180,000 or so distinct CDR3 sequences, 46% being singletons. Points on this clonotype: The antigen remains unidentified.

Whole-study findings and limits: Significant differences in CD8+ Simpson's diversity were not observed between patients and controls. Fewer than 35 sequences, all CD8+ CDR3, were shared between patients and controls.

Sequenced input: sorted CD4+, CD8+, or CD8+CD57+ T cells (not recorded which) from PBMCs. This receptor was taken from a human donor in good health. The genes are TRBV30 and TRBJ2-5; 8 nucleotides align to TRBD1. The CDR3 here is CAWSVGLRTGRTGETQYF. The CDR3 bases are TGTGCCTGGAGTGTCGGTCTCCGGACAGGGAGGACGGGGGAGACCCAGTACTTC.